The sample holds a few counts of the clone carrying this T cell receptor (beta chain). As yet, its antigen is unknown. The data stem from a study of shared clonotypes between healthy human individuals. Study-level findings and limits: Specimens sampled were limited to blood, with tissue repertoires likely differing.

The assay used deep level. Libraries were prepared by immunoSEQ multiplex PCR; TCRdb keeps only in-frame clonotypes and omits some of them. Of about 530,000 clones in the sample, about 79% were seen once. Trimming shortened V by 2 bases and J by 8 bases, and 12 bases separated the two germline ends. CDR1 is WNHNN, CDR2 SYGVQD, per germline (reference sequence). The CDR3 is made up of 13 amino acids. The sample consisted of PBMCs. The clonotype was recovered from a woman between 40 and 55 years old in good health. Some clones in this sample may be carry-over from other donors' samples. The genes are TRBV10-1 and TRBJ1-2; D remains ambiguous. The CDR3 reads CASSETWKSGYTF. The CDR3 nucleotides are TGCGCCAGCAGTGAGACCTGGAAGAGCGGCTACACCTTC.